This TCR beta chain was documented in a study of T-cell memory formation after mild COVID-19. Whole-study context: Most TCR clusters belonged to a single donor.

Trimming stripped 2 bases from V and 7 bases from J, with 20 bases between. CDR1 and CDR2 from the germline V gene are KGHDR and SFDVKD. The CDR3 has 16 residues. Worth noting for this clonotype: Its antigen is not identified.

Findings of the study overall: Contracting CD8+ clones were enriched in EMRA, CD4+ mainly in CM and EM.

TCRdb reprocessed the 5' RACE reads via MiXCR and lists one record per CDR3 protein. The repertoire has about 150,000 distinct CDR3 sequences, roughly 15% of them found once; the top ten carry about 14%. The sequenced sample was PBMCs or a T cell subset sorted from them (not recorded which). The rearrangement uses TRBV24-1 and TRBJ2-7; maybe TRBD1 (5 bases). The sequence was collected from an adult woman who had mild COVID-19 (a few samples of this study predate the infection). Cell type and time point are not known. As DNA, the CDR3 is TGTGCCACCAGTGATTCTCCGACAGTTACTACTTGGGAGCAGTACTTC. Translating it yields CATSDSPTVTTWEQYF.